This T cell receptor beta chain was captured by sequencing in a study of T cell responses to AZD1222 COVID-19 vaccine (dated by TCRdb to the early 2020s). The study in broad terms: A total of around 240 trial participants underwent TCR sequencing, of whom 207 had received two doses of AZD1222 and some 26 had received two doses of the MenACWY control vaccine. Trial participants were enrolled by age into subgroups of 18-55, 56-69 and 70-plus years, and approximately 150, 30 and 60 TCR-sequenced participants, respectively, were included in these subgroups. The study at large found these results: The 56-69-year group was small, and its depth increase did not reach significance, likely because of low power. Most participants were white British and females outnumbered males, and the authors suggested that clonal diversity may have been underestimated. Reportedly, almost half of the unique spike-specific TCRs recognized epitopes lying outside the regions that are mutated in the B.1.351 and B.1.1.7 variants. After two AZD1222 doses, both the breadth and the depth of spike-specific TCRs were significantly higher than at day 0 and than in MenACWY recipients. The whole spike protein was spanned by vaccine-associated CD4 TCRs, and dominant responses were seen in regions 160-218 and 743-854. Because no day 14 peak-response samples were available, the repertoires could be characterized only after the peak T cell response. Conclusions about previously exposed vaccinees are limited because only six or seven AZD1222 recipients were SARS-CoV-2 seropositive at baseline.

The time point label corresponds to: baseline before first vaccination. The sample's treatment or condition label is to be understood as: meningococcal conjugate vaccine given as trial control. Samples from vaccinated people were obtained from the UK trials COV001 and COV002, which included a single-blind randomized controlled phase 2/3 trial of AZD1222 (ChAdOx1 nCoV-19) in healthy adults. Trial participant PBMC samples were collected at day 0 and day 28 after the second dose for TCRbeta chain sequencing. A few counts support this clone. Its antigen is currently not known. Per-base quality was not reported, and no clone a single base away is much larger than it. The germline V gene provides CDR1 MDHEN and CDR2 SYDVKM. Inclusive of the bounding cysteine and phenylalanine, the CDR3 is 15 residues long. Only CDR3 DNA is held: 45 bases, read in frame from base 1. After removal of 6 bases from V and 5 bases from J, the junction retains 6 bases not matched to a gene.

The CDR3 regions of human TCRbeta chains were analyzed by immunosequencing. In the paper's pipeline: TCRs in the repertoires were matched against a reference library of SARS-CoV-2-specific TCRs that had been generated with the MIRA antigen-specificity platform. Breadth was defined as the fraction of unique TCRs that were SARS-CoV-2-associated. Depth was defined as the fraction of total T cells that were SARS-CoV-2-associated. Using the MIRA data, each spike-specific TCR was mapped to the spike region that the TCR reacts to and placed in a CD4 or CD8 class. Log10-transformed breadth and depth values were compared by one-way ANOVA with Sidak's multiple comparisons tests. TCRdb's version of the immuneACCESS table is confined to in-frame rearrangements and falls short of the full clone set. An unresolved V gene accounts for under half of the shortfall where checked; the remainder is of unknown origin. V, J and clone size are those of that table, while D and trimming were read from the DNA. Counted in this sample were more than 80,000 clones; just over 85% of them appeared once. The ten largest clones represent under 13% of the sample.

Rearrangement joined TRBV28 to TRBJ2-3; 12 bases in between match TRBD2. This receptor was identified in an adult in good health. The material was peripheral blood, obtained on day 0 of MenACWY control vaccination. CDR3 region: CASRVGLAGIDTQYF. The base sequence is TGTGCCAGCAGGGTGGGACTAGCGGGTATAGATACGCAGTATTTT.